The 6 T cell receptor beta chains presented below share a single source sample, sequenced in a study of PD-1 blockade in classical Hodgkin lymphoma. Sequencing used immunoSEQ multiplex PCR; TCRdb keeps in-frame clones, though not all of them. The sample shows roughly 1,900 clones, just over 85% of them seen only once. Relapse was seen in all patients after autologous stem cell transplantation, and brentuximab vedotin exposure was variable. With magnetic negative selection, CD4+ T cells were purified from PBMCs that had been thawed. Sequencing used CD4+ T cells from blood, obtained at baseline. The receptors come from a human donor with classical Hodgkin lymphoma.

This clone was detected only a few times. The V gene is TRBV6-1, the J gene TRBJ2-7; TRBD1 matches at 10 bases. With V trimmed by 1 base and J by 5 bases, 5 bases remained unmatched. The CDR3 extends over 15 amino acids. Germline assignment: CDR1 MNHNS and CDR2 SASEGT. This CDR3 reads CASSEGETGGNEQYF. The CDR3, as DNA: TGTGCCAGCAGTGAAGGAGAGACAGGGGGCAACGAGCAGTACTTC.

In this sample, this clone turned up once. The chain links TRBV5-1 to TRBJ1-1; D may be TRBD1 (5 bases). The CDR3 totals 14 residues. Trimming stripped 2 bases from V and 4 bases from J, with 12 bases between. Germline CDR1 reads SGHRS; CDR2 reads YFSETQ. The CDR3 loop reads CASSLVDSRTEAFF. CDR3 coding DNA: TGCGCCAGCAGCTTAGTTGACAGCCGCACTGAAGCTTTCTTT.

V gene TRBV12-5 combines with J gene TRBJ2-1; no definite D call. V was clipped by 6 bases and J by 0 bases, with 9 bases between them. There are 14 residues in the CDR3. Looked up from germline, CDR1 is LGHNT and CDR2 is FRNRAP. CDR3 coding DNA: TGTGCTAGTGGGATCTGGAGCTCCTACAATGAGCAGTTCTTC. It translates to CASGIWSSYNEQFF.

The chain carries TRBV18 and TRBJ1-1; a weak D match, TRBD1 (6 bases). Germline lookup yields CDR1 KGHSH and CDR2 LQKENI. Trimming took 6 bases from V and 0 from J, leaving 14 bases between them. The CDR3 runs to 15 residues. In nucleotides, the CDR3 is TGTGCCAGCTCCCTAGGGGGGGGCATGAACACTGAAGCTTTCTTT. Translation: CASSLGGGMNTEAFF.

V usage is TRBV2 and J usage is TRBJ1-1; D not certain. This CDR3 is built from 15 residues. CDR1 is SNHLY, CDR2 FYNNEI, per germline. Trimming removed 1 base at V and 1 base at J, with 10 bases between. The CDR3 loop is CASSEGRWANTEAFF. CDR3 DNA sequence: TGTGCCAGCAGTGAAGGCCGGTGGGCGAACACTGAAGCTTTCTTT.

The gene calls are TRBV7-8 and TRBJ1-5; TRBD1 might be the D (5 bases). The CDR3 is 16 residues long. Trimming removed 1 base from V and 0 bases from J, with 10 bases in between. CDR1 and CDR2 (germline): SGHVS, FQNEAQ. CDR3: CASSLGQKNSNQPQHF. CDR3 sequence (DNA): TGTGCCAGCAGCTTAGGACAGAAAAATAGCAATCAGCCCCAGCATTTT.